The clone carrying this T cell receptor beta chain was seen once. As yet, its antigen is unknown. Sequenced by immunoSEQ multiplex PCR; TCRdb stores in-frame clones only, minus some. The sample holds 90,000 to 150,000 clones, roughly 90% seen once. The data were taken from a study of T cell responses to AZD1222 COVID-19 vaccine. General observations from the study: Females made up more of the donors, who were largely white British, and clonal diversity may have come out too low.

Germline-derived CDR1 and CDR2 are LNHDA and SQIVND (reference sequence). Trimming removed 1 base from V and 7 bases from J; junction bases left unmatched: 9. This CDR3 contains 16 residues. The rearrangement links TRBV19 to TRBJ2-1; 8 bases agree with TRBD2. The source of this sequence is an adult in good health. This sample comprised peripheral blood, obtained on day 0 of AZD1222 vaccination. CDR3: CASSIVLAGGRNEQFF. In nucleotides, the CDR3 is TGTGCCAGTAGTATAGTTCTCGCGGGGGGCAGGAATGAGCAGTTCTTC.